This T cell receptor beta chain emerged from a study of shared clonotypes between healthy human individuals. The wider study: Three plates each covered CD4 naive and memory; CD8 naive two, CD8 memory one. Findings of the study overall: The study's rarefaction showed incomplete sorted-subset sequencing despite large depth. Approximately 5% was the fraction of naive CD4 clonotypes found shared across several donors.

Deep was the level at which the assay was run. The assay was immunoSEQ multiplex PCR, and TCRdb's table has in-frame clones only and misses some. The data hold roughly 500,000 clones, with 95% to 97% observed a single time. The CDR3 spans 15 residues. Germline V gene data show CDR1 as MNHNS and CDR2 as SASEGT. The junction had 11 bases not matched to a gene; V was cut back by 3 bases and J by 6 bases. About this clone itself: Its specificity is unknown.

The sequencing input was naive CD4+ T cells sorted from blood. Subset specified: CD45RA+ positively selected. The TCR was taken from a woman in her twenties or thirties in good health. The V call is TRBV6-1, the J call TRBJ2-7, with 7 bases that match TRBD2. The CDR3, as DNA: TGTGCCAGCAGTGAGCGAGCGGGGCTGATGTTCGAGCAGTACTTC. Its translation: CASSERAGLMFEQYF.